This is a list of T cell receptor beta chains from one sample in a study of control samples from healthy donors and cancer patients. Profiling relied on immunoSEQ multiplex PCR, and the TCRdb table lists in-frame clones only, not all of them. The table has 150,000 to 170,000 clones, 85% to 95% seen once; the top ten hold around 6.2%. The sequenced sample was blood. The source is a middle-aged man in good health. CDR3s include the opening cysteine and the closing phenylalanine or tryptophan. The order of the fields is V gene, J gene, D gene, clone size, CDR3 DNA, CDR3 protein. A D gene is named only where the DNA matches it firmly. For some rows the clone size is stated as once, few or many, or as a class when expanded; others skip it.

TRBV6-5,TRBJ1-2,TRBD1,.,TGTGCCAGCAGCGCAGGGGGCGGCTATGGCTACACCTTC,CASSAGGGYGYTF
TRBV6-2/TRBV6-3,TRBJ1-1,.,.,TGTGCCAGCAGTATCGCCCCCACTGAAGCTTTCTTT,CASSIAPTEAFF
TRBV27,TRBJ1-4,TRBD1,.,TGTGCCAGCAGTACATATCGACAGGGCGGTAATGAAAAACTGTTTTTT,CASSTYRQGGNEKLFF
TRBV6-2/TRBV6-3,TRBJ2-1,.,.,TGTGCCAGCAGTTACCGGGACTCCCCGATTCCACATGGTCTGTTCTTC,CASSYRDSPIPHGLFF
TRBV5-1,TRBJ1-4,.,.,TGCGCCAGCAGCCCGACAATTTCCTTTCAGGGTCCGGAAAAACTGTTTTTT,CASSPTISFQGPEKLFF
TRBV4-2,TRBJ1-6,.,.,TGTGCCAGCAGCCAAGACCGGACTGGGCCCTTATCACCCCTCCACTTT,CASSQDRTGPLSPLHF
TRBV3-1/TRBV3-2,TRBJ2-1,TRBD2,.,TGTGCCAGCAGCCTACTACTAGCGGGGGTGGGTGAGCAGTTCTTC,CASSLLLAGVGEQFF
TRBV27,TRBJ1-1,TRBD1,.,TGTGCCAGCAGTTCCCCCGACAGGGCGCACACTGAAGCTTTCTTT,CASSSPDRAHTEAFF
TRBV12-3/TRBV12-4,TRBJ1-2,.,.,TGTGCCAGCAGTTCGGGGGGGATTGGCTACACCTTC,CASSSGGIGYTF
TRBV6-5,TRBJ1-1,.,once,TGTGCCAGCAGTTACTCGTACCCGACAGCGGACACTGAAGCTTTCTTT,CASSYSYPTADTEAFF
TRBV6-2/TRBV6-3,TRBJ2-5,TRBD2,.,TGTGCCAGCAGTTACGAGGTAGGGACTAGCGGCAATCAAGAGACCCAGTACTTC,CASSYEVGTSGNQETQYF
TRBV11-2,TRBJ1-6,.,.,TGTGCCAGCAGCTTGGGGGGACCCTATAATTCACCCCTCCACTTT,CASSLGGPYNSPLHF
TRBV3-1/TRBV3-2,TRBJ1-1,.,.,TGTGCCAGCAGCCAAGCTACCTCAGGGAGGGGCACTGAAGCTTTCTTT,CASSQATSGRGTEAFF
TRBV12-3/TRBV12-4,TRBJ2-4,.,.,TGTGCCAGTAAGGGGGGGACGGACATTCAGTACTTC,CASKGGTDIQYF
TRBV11-2,TRBJ1-4,.,.,TGTGCCAGCAGCTTCGGACCGGGTCTTAATGAAAAACTGTTTTTT,CASSFGPGLNEKLFF
TRBV19,TRBJ1-4,.,.,TGTGCCAGTAGAACCGCAGGGATAAACGAAAAACTGTTTTTT,CASRTAGINEKLFF
TRBV5-6,TRBJ2-3,TRBD1,.,TGTGCCAGCAGCTTGGCCTGGGACAGGGGAAATACGCAGTATTTT,CASSLAWDRGNTQYF
TRBV7-8,TRBJ1-6,.,.,TGTGCCAGCAGCCGATCGGGGGCCACTTCTTCACCCCTCCACTTT,CASSRSGATSSPLHF
TRBV13,TRBJ2-5,.,.,TGTGCCAGCAGCTCGGTCTTGGGGGAGACCCAGTACTTC,CASSSVLGETQYF
TRBV5-1,TRBJ1-5,.,.,TGCGCCAGCAGCTTGGAAAGGAATCAGCCCCAGCATTTT,CASSLERNQPQHF
TRBV27,TRBJ2-7,TRBD1,.,TGTGCCAGCAGTTTCGAACCCGGGACAGGGCCGACTCGCGAGCAGTACTTC,CASSFEPGTGPTREQYF
TRBV4-2,TRBJ1-1,.,.,TGTGCCAGCAGCCAAGACGTGGGGGCGGTCTCAGCTGAAGCTTTCTTT,CASSQDVGAVSAEAFF
TRBV13,TRBJ1-2,.,.,TGTGCCAGCAGCTTAAACCGGGGATCGTCCTATGGCTACACCTTC,CASSLNRGSSYGYTF
TRBV11-2,TRBJ1-1,.,.,TGTGCCAGCACCAAAGGCTTGGTCACTGAAGCTTTCTTT,CASTKGLVTEAFF
TRBV10-3,TRBJ2-3,TRBD1,.,TGTGCCATCAGTGAGTTCTCGGGACAGGCACGAACAGATACGCAGTATTTT,CAISEFSGQARTDTQYF
TRBV14,TRBJ1-2,TRBD1,.,TGTGCCAGCAGCCAAGGAGGACAGGGGGCGGGCGGCTACACCTTC,CASSQGGQGAGGYTF
TRBV4-1,TRBJ1-2,.,.,TGCGCCAGCAGCCAGACGACAGGAGTCTATGGCTACACCTTC,CASSQTTGVYGYTF
TRBV6-5,TRBJ1-5,.,.,TGTGCCAGCCGACCGCAGGGGATCAATCAGCCCCAGCATTTT,CASRPQGINQPQHF
TRBV28,TRBJ1-4,.,.,TGTGCCAGCAGTTCCCCGAATGAAAAACTGTTTTTT,CASSSPNEKLFF
TRBV6-2/TRBV6-3,TRBJ1-2,.,.,TGTGCCAGCAGTTGGGCGGACTATGGCTACACCTTC,CASSWADYGYTF
TRBV28,TRBJ1-1,TRBD1,once,TGTGCCAGCAGTTCCCCCCAGGCAAAAATTGTGGGGACAGTTCACCCCCGAACTGAAGCTTTCTTT,CASSSPQAKIVGTVHPRTEAFF
TRBV10-3,TRBJ1-5,.,.,TGTGCCATCAGTGAGACAGATAGCAATCAGCCCCAGCATTTT,CAISETDSNQPQHF
TRBV24-1,TRBJ2-3,TRBD1,.,TGTGCCATCGCACAGGGGGCAGATACGCAGTATTTT,CAIAQGADTQYF
TRBV28,TRBJ1-4,.,.,TGTGCCAGCAGTACCAGTTCGGGGGGTTGGGGTGAAAAACTGTTTTTT,CASSTSSGGWGEKLFF
TRBV7-2,TRBJ2-5,.,once,TGTGCCAGCAGCTTAGCTCGGAATTCGGAGACCCAGTACTTC,CASSLARNSETQYF
TRBV30,TRBJ2-7,.,.,TGTGCCTCCAATGACGTCGGCGCCTACGAGCAGTACTTC,CASNDVGAYEQYF
TRBV19,TRBJ2-3,TRBD1,.,TGTGCCAGTAGTACCGGACGGACAGGTTACACAGATACGCAGTATTTT,CASSTGRTGYTDTQYF
TRBV9,TRBJ2-1,.,.,TGTGCCAGCAGCACCCAGGATTTGGGGCCCCTGGGGAATGAGCAGTTCTTC,CASSTQDLGPLGNEQFF
TRBV7-6,TRBJ1-1,TRBD1,.,TGTGCCAGCAGCTCCGGGACAGGGGACTCCACTGAAGCTTTCTTT,CASSSGTGDSTEAFF
TRBV25-1,TRBJ1-5,.,few,TGTGCCAGTGGCGGCCCCCGGTATAGCAATCAGCCCCAGCATTTT,CASGGPRYSNQPQHF
TRBV6-5,TRBJ2-3,.,.,TGTGCCAGCAGTTACGGGGGGCGCGGCACAGATACGCAGTATTTT,CASSYGGRGTDTQYF
TRBV11-2,TRBJ2-2,.,.,TGTGCCAGCAGTCCTTTAATCAGACTAACCGGGGAGCTGTTTTTT,CASSPLIRLTGELFF
TRBV7-9,TRBJ2-7,.,.,TGTGCCAGCAGCTTAAAGTCGGATTGGAGGGATCGCGAGCAGTACTTC,CASSLKSDWRDREQYF
TRBV27,TRBJ1-5,.,.,TGTGCCAGCGCCTCTCCAGGGGCGGGCAATCAGCCCCAGCATTTT,CASASPGAGNQPQHF
TRBV7-8,TRBJ1-2,.,few,TGTGCCAGCAGCTCCGCAGGGCCGGGTGCCTATGGCTACACCTTC,CASSSAGPGAYGYTF
TRBV10-2,TRBJ2-1,TRBD2,.,TGCGCCAGCAACAAGGGACTAGGAGAGTACAATGAGCAGTTCTTC,CASNKGLGEYNEQFF
TRBV7-9,TRBJ2-3,TRBD2,once,TGTGCCAGCAGCCGAAGCGGGGGGTCAGATACGCAGTATTTT,CASSRSGGSDTQYF
TRBV5-1,TRBJ1-6,.,.,TGCGCCAGCAGCCACTCCCGGGACACCAATTCACCCCTCCACTTT,CASSHSRDTNSPLHF
TRBV4-1,TRBJ1-3,TRBD1,.,TGCGCCAGCAGCCACGGACAGGGAAGCTCTGGAAACACCATATATTTT,CASSHGQGSSGNTIYF
TRBV5-5,TRBJ2-1,.,.,TGTGCCAGCCGACACCCCTCCTACAATGAGCAGTTCTTC,CASRHPSYNEQFF
TRBV3-1/TRBV3-2,TRBJ1-1,TRBD1,.,TGTGCCAGCAGTCGGACAGGGGGAGCTGAAGCTTTCTTT,CASSRTGGAEAFF